The 21 T cell receptor beta chains in this list originate from one sample, sequenced in a study of cytomegalovirus exposure and HLA in healthy donors. Primers for the PCR totalled 60 Vbeta and 13 Jbeta. TCRdb's table, derived via immunoSEQ multiplex PCR, lists solely in-frame clones and lacks some. The data show 270,000 or so clones, with roughly 88% seen just once and 3.5% to 4.5% held by the top ten. Sequenced input: PBMCs. The receptor source for this set is a man in his forties or fifties in good health and CMV-seropositive.

This clone was seen once. The chain combines TRBV16 with TRBJ2-7; 8 bases agree with TRBD2. Germline loops: CDR1 KGHSY, CDR2 FQNENV. The CDR3 contains 15 residues. J gave up 5 bases and V 4 bases, and 10 bases lay outside the gene matches. CDR3 sequence: CASSPLPGGFHEQYF. DNA for the CDR3: TGTGCCAGCAGCCCCCTCCCGGGGGGGTTCCACGAGCAGTACTTC. Drawing the rest from reference TRBV16 and TRBJ2-7, the complete variable domain is GEEVAQTPKHLVRGEGQKAKLYCAPIKGHSYVFWYQQVLKNEFKFLISFQNENVFDETGMPKERFSAKCLPNSPCSLEIQATKLEDSAVYFCASSPLPGGFHEQYFGPGTRLTVT.

The chain uses TRBV7-3 and TRBJ1-5; D ambiguous. The CDR3 spans 14 residues. CDR1 is SGHTA, CDR2 FQGTGA, per germline. Trimming cost V 2 bases and J 7 bases, with 12 bases left between them. The CDR3: CASSLAVGEQPQHF. For the CDR3, the DNA is TGTGCCAGCAGCTTAGCGGTGGGTGAACAGCCCCAGCATTTT.

This clone was counted a single time. The V gene is TRBV9, the J gene TRBJ2-1; D might be TRBD2 (6 bases). CDR1 and CDR2 (germline): SGDLS, YYNGEE. Trimming took off 1 base at V and 7 bases at J, with 9 bases between the two ends. The CDR3 is 13 residues long. CDR3 DNA: TGTGCCAGCAGCGTAAGGCTAGCGAATGAGCAGTTCTTC. As protein: CASSVRLANEQFF.

The genes are TRBV19 and TRBJ2-7, with 7 positions matching TRBD2. The length of the CDR3 is 15 residues. With V trimmed by 3 bases and J by 4 bases, 9 bases remained unmatched. Germline lookup yields CDR1 LNHDA and CDR2 SQIVND (reference sequence). The CDR3 reads CASSIYGGRSYEQYF. Here the CDR3 DNA reads TGTGCCAGTAGTATTTACGGCGGGAGATCGTACGAGCAGTACTTC.

The chain couples TRBV10-1 to TRBJ2-2; 11 nucleotides agree with TRBD1. The CDR3 loop spans 16 amino acids. CDR1 and CDR2 from the germline V gene are WNHNN and SYGVQD (reference sequence). The trim removed 3 bases at V and 6 bases at J, leaving 6 bases unmatched. The CDR3 nucleotides are TGCGCCAGCAGTGATGCGGGACAGGGGGTCGCCGGGGAGCTGTTTTTT. It is translated as CASSDAGQGVAGELFF.

CDR3 region: CASSSPPGSVYEQYF. The CDR3 DNA sequence: TGTGCCAGCAGTTCGCCACCAGGGTCGGTCTACGAGCAGTACTTC. The chain uses TRBV28 and TRBJ2-7; D is perhaps TRBD1 (5 bases). Between the trimmed V and J ends, which lost 4 bases and 3 bases, there was a span of 16 bases. CDR1 and CDR2 (germline): MDHEN, SYDVKM. The CDR3 runs to 15 residues. Full variable domain (rest looked up from reference TRBV28 and TRBJ2-7): DVKVTQSSRYLVKRTGEKVFLECVQDMDHENMFWYRQDPGLGLRLIYFSYDVKMKEKGDIPEGYSVSREKKERFSLILESASTNQTSMYLCASSSPPGSVYEQYFGPGTRLTVT.

The table lists this clone with a count of one. The genes are TRBV19 and TRBJ2-7, with TRBD1 matching 8 bases. Trimming took 3 bases from V and 0 from J; bases not matched to a gene: 7. In germline, CDR1 is LNHDA, CDR2 SQIVND (reference sequence). The CDR3 contains 16 residues. The CDR3 here is CASSIGQGLVSYEQYF. In nucleotides, the CDR3 is TGTGCCAGTAGTATCGGACAGGGATTGGTCTCCTACGAGCAGTACTTC.

CDR3 sequence (DNA): TGTGCCAGCAGCTTTGCTGGACTAGGCGAGCAGTACTTC. It yields the protein CASSFAGLGEQYF. The chain has TRBV5-6 and TRBJ2-7; 7 nucleotides match TRBD2. The CDR3 has 13 residues. The J segment lost 6 bases and the V segment lost 2 bases, leaving 5 bases of the junction unmatched. Germline loops: CDR1 SGHDT, CDR2 YYEEEE.

The chain joins TRBV6-1 to TRBJ2-3, with D perhaps TRBD2 (5 bases). The V and J ends lost 6 bases and 2 bases respectively, with 15 bases between them. CDR3 length equals 15 residues. CDR1 MNHNS and CDR2 SASEGT come from the germline V gene. The CDR3 DNA sequence: TGTGCCAGCAGCAATTCGGCCGGGGACACAGATACGCAGTATTTT. It yields the protein CASSNSAGDTDTQYF.

V and J are TRBV5-1 and TRBJ2-7, with TRBD1 identical over 9 bases. Germline CDR1 is SGHRS and CDR2 is YFSETQ. With V trimmed by 4 bases and J by 2 bases, 7 bases remained unmatched. CDR3 length equals 15 residues. The CDR3, as DNA: TGCGCCAGCAGCGGGGGGACAGGGAGACCCTACGAGCAGTACTTC. Translating gives CASSGGTGRPYEQYF.

The chain combines TRBV7-5 with TRBJ1-3. TRBV7-5 is a documented pseudogene. The CDR3 loop spans 14 amino acids. The CDR3 region has the DNA TGTGCCAGACAACTGATCTACTCTGGAAACACCATATATTTT. It translates to CARQLIYSGNTIYF.

The rearrangement joins TRBV11-2 to TRBJ2-3; 10 positions match TRBD2. V shed 6 bases and J 4 bases; nucleotides not matched to a gene: 4. The CDR3 has 14 amino acids. Germline CDR1 and CDR2: SGHAT and FQNNGV. The CDR3 sequence: CASRAGTSADTQYF. The CDR3 bases are TGTGCCAGCAGAGCCGGGACTAGCGCAGATACGCAGTATTTT.

The V and J genes are TRBV19 and TRBJ2-7; 11 bases match TRBD2. The J segment lost 2 bases and the V segment lost 3 bases, leaving 6 bases of the junction unmatched. This CDR3 contains 16 residues. The germline V gene has CDR1 LNHDA and CDR2 SQIVND (reference sequence). Here the CDR3 DNA reads TGTGCCAGTAGTATCACCCTAGCGGGAGGCCCCTACGAGCAGTACTTC. Translating gives CASSITLAGGPYEQYF. The full variable domain, completed using reference TRBV19 and TRBJ2-7, is DGGITQSPKYLFRKEGQNVTLSCEQNLNHDAMYWYRQDPGQGLRLIYYSQIVNDFQKGDIAEGYSVSREKKESFPLTVTSAQKNPTAFYLCASSITLAGGPYEQYFGPGTRLTVT.

The J gene is TRBJ2-5, the V gene TRBV5-4; the match to TRBD2 covers 11 bases. CDR3 length: 15 residues. CDR1 is SGHNT, CDR2 YYREEE, per germline (reference sequence). J gave up 6 bases and V 2 bases, and 6 bases lay outside the gene matches. The CDR3 coding sequence is TGTGCCAGCAGCTTAACCGGGACTAGCGGAAAGACCCAGTACTTC. It yields the protein CASSLTGTSGKTQYF.

This chain uses TRBV5-1 with TRBJ2-6; 8 positions agree with TRBD1. CDR1 is SGHRS, CDR2 YFSETQ, per germline. The V and J ends lost 7 bases and 0 bases, in that order; junction bases with no gene match: 9. The CDR3 spans 17 residues. The CDR3 DNA is TGCGCCAGCGGCACCCCCACAGGGGGCTCTGGGGCCAACGTCCTGACTTTC. It codes for CASGTPTGGSGANVLTF. The full variable domain, in which reference TRBV5-1 and TRBJ2-6 provide the parts outside the CDR3, is KAGVTQTPRYLIKTRGQQVTLSCSPISGHRSVSWYQQTPGQGLQFLFEYFSETQRNKGNFPGRFSGRQFSNSRSEMNVSTLELGDSALYLCASGTPTGGSGANVLTFGAGSRLTVL.

The genes are TRBV7-8 and TRBJ2-3, with 9 nucleotides matching TRBD2. Germline CDR1 is SGHVS and CDR2 is FQNEAQ. V dropped 3 bases and J dropped 1; count of bases not matched to a gene: 11. This CDR3 contains 18 residues. CDR3 residues: CASSFRIAGVSGTDTQYF. Written as DNA, the CDR3 is TGTGCCAGCAGCTTCCGGATAGCGGGAGTCTCGGGCACAGATACGCAGTATTTT.

This clone appeared a single time. The J gene is TRBJ1-2, the V gene TRBV2; D may be TRBD1 (5 bases). This CDR3 is built from 15 residues. Germline V gives CDR1 SNHLY, CDR2 FYNNEI. V was pared by 2 bases and J by 4 bases, with 14 bases between. The CDR3 DNA sequence: TGTGCCAGCAGTGAATTCCAGGGCCCCCTCTATGGCTACACCTTC. As protein: CASSEFQGPLYGYTF.

The rearrangement uses TRBV6-5 and TRBJ2-7, with unresolved D. V was clipped by 0 bases and J by 4 bases, with 10 bases between them. This CDR3 has 14 residues. Germline CDR1 MNHEY, CDR2 SVGAGI. The CDR3 DNA reads TGTGCCAGCAGTTACTCCCACAGCTCTTACGAGCAGTACTTC. Protein sequence: CASSYSHSSYEQYF.

This chain connects TRBV27 to TRBJ2-2; TRBD2 aligns across 8 bases. From germline, CDR1 is MNHEY and CDR2 SMNVEV (reference sequence). The CDR3 contains 16 residues. With V trimmed by 4 bases and J by 5 bases, 9 bases remained unmatched. The CDR3 region is CASSSAGEEGTGELFF. The CDR3 DNA sequence: TGTGCCAGCAGTTCAGCGGGAGAGGAGGGGACCGGGGAGCTGTTTTTT.

The V and J genes are TRBV28 and TRBJ2-2, with 8 bases identical to TRBD2. The CDR3 consists of 16 residues. V dropped 6 bases and J dropped 0; count of bases not matched to a gene: 6. Germline V gene data show CDR1 as MDHEN and CDR2 as SYDVKM. CDR3 in amino acids: CASRPAGEANTGELFF. The CDR3 DNA reads TGTGCCAGCAGACCAGCGGGAGAGGCGAACACCGGGGAGCTGTTTTTT.

This clone was seen a few times. J is TRBJ1-1 and V is TRBV25-1, with D possibly TRBD1 on 5 matching bases. V shed 0 bases and J shed 4 bases, with 9 bases lying between them. The germline V gene encodes CDR1 MGHDK and CDR2 SYGVNS. CDR3 length: 14 residues. The CDR3 sequence: CASSEYGGATEAFF. The CDR3 nucleotides are TGTGCCAGCAGTGAATATGGAGGGGCCACTGAAGCTTTCTTT. Full variable domain (outside the CDR3, taken from reference TRBV25-1 and TRBJ1-1): EADIYQTPRYLVIGTGKKITLECSQTMGHDKMYWYQQDPGMELHLIHYSYGVNSTEKGDLSSESTVSRIRTEHFPLTLESARPSHTSQYLCASSEYGGATEAFFGQGTRLTVV.